This is a list of T cell receptor beta chains from one sample in a study of T cell repertoires in cytomegalovirus infection. These receptors lack a known antigen. MiXCR, run by TCRdb on the reads, gives a single entry per CDR3 protein. Here the sample spans hundreds of thousands of distinct CDR3 sequences, about 42% being singletons. The material sequenced was cultured PBMCs, taken from culture after CMV antigen stimulation. Source of these receptors: a human donor in good health (CMV status not recorded). Some clones in this sample may be carry-over from other donors' samples. Both conserved end residues are part of each CDR3. The D gene is left open where the match is weak. Size tells how often a clone was seen (once, few, many) or the class of an expanded clone, and some rows leave it out.

>-|TRBJ2-5|TRBV20-1|few
CSARDGAGDETQYF
TGCAGTGCTAGAGATGGGGCAGGGGATGAGACCCAGTACTTC
>-|TRBJ2-7|TRBV3-1|-
CASSQDGPHRLSGLSYEQYF
TGTGCCAGCAGCCAAGACGGACCCCATCGGCTCAGCGGGCTTTCCTACGAGCAGTACTTC
>-|TRBJ1-1|TRBV7-6|few
CASSVRTAWTEAFF
TGTGCCAGCAGCGTCCGGACGGCGTGGACTGAAGCTTTCTTT
>TRBD1|TRBJ2-7|TRBV6-2/TRBV6-3|-
CASSYSRDRGLEQYF
TGTGCCAGCAGTTACTCGCGGGACAGGGGGCTCGAGCAGTACTTC
>-|TRBJ1-2|TRBV7-9|-
CASSLAAIETF
TGTGCCAGCAGCTTAGCCGCGATTGAAACCTTC
>TRBD2|TRBJ2-1|TRBV10-3|-
CAISEGTSGGAWGSYNEQFF
TGTGCCATCAGTGAAGGGACTAGCGGGGGGGCCTGGGGCTCCTACAATGAGCAGTTCTTC
>-|TRBJ1-2|TRBV29-1|-
CSVGGLGYGYTF
TGCAGCGTTGGGGGCCTAGGCTATGGCTACACCTTC
>-|TRBJ2-3|TRBV7-8|-
CASSTPLAGQRGDTQYF
TGTGCCAGCAGCACGCCCCTGGCTGGTCAAAGGGGAGATACGCAGTATTTT
>TRBD2|TRBJ2-5|TRBV7-2|few
CASSPGLAGGGDQYF
TGTGCCAGCAGCCCGGGACTAGCGGGGGGCGGGGACCAGTACTTC
>TRBD2|TRBJ2-5|TRBV5-4|few
CASNSPPGTSGAQETQYF
TGTGCCAGCAACTCCCCCCCCGGGACTAGCGGGGCACAAGAGACCCAGTACTTC
>-|TRBJ2-1|TRBV7-8|many
CASSPRGEHNEQFF
TGTGCCAGCAGCCCCCGAGGGGAGCACAATGAGCAGTTCTTC
>-|TRBJ2-7|TRBV28|-
CASSPPGRGSYEQYF
TGTGCCAGCAGCCCGCCCGGACGGGGCTCCTACGAGCAGTACTTC
>-|TRBJ1-2|TRBV29-1|-
CSVEDHTGLNGYTF
TGCAGCGTTGAAGACCACACAGGGCTGAATGGCTACACCTTC
>-|TRBJ2-4|TRBV5-4|-
CASSSPASGQSPNIQYF
TGTGCCAGCAGCTCCCCCGCCTCAGGACAGAGTCCTAACATTCAGTACTTC
>TRBD2|TRBJ2-1|TRBV18|few
CASSKGTSGENEQFF
TGTGCCAGCTCCAAAGGGACTAGCGGGGAAAATGAGCAGTTCTTC
>-|TRBJ2-1|TRBV7-2|-
CASSSRRDTQFF
TGTGCCAGCAGCTCCAGGCGGGACACACAGTTCTTC
>-|TRBJ2-7|TRBV2|-
CASSVRALYEQYF
TGTGCCAGCAGTGTAAGGGCCTTATACGAGCAGTACTTC
>TRBD2|TRBJ2-5|TRBV19|-
CASSPGTSGRRAQYF
TGTGCCAGTAGCCCCGGGACTAGCGGTCGGAGGGCCCAGTACTTC
>-|TRBJ1-6|TRBV7-6|-
CASRRRLQRDSPLHF
TGTGCCAGCAGACGGAGACTGCAACGGGATTCACCCCTCCACTTT
>-|TRBJ1-6|TRBV7-6|many
CASSLGNSPLHF
TGTGCCAGCAGCTTAGGGAATTCACCCCTCCACTTT
>TRBD1|TRBJ2-2|TRBV6-8|-
CASSYAQPGQTNGELFF
TGTGCCAGCAGTTACGCACAACCGGGACAGACGAACGGGGAGCTGTTTTTT
>TRBD2|TRBJ2-3|TRBV11-2|-
CASSSPPGTSRRDTQYF
TGTGCCAGCAGCTCCCCCCCCGGGACTAGCAGACGGGATACGCAGTATTTT
>TRBD1|TRBJ1-5|TRBV6-5|-
CASRPDRGRTQPQHF
TGTGCCAGCAGACCGGACAGGGGACGTACTCAGCCCCAGCATTTT
>-|TRBJ1-5|TRBV28|-
CASSTSVLNQPQHF
TGTGCCAGCAGTACCTCGGTCTTAAATCAGCCCCAGCATTTT
>-|TRBJ2-7|TRBV6-1|once
CASSEARAHQRTF
TGTGCCAGCAGTGAAGCGCGGGCCCACCAAAGGACCTTC
>-|TRBJ2-5|TRBV7-2|-
CASSSWGRNQETQYF
TGTGCCAGCAGCTCATGGGGTAGGAACCAAGAGACCCAGTACTTC
>-|TRBJ2-3|TRBV4-3|-
CASSQENPVADTQYF
TGCGCCAGCAGCCAAGAGAATCCGGTCGCAGATACGCAGTATTTT
>-|TRBJ2-5|TRBV7-2|-
CASSLGLAGLETQYF
TGTGCCAGCAGCTTAGGGCTAGCTGGTTTAGAGACCCAGTACTTC
>-|TRBJ2-1|TRBV7-8|many
CASSWGTANEQFF
TGTGCCAGCAGCTGGGGGACCGCCAATGAGCAGTTCTTC
>TRBD2|TRBJ2-5|TRBV27|-
CASRDLKGAGETQYF
TGTGCCAGCAGGGACCTTAAGGGAGCGGGGGAGACCCAGTACTTC
>-|TRBJ1-1|TRBV5-1|-
CAGSLSGAEGEAFF
TGCGCCGGCAGCTTGTCGGGGGCAGAGGGGGAAGCTTTCTTT
>TRBD2|TRBJ2-1|TRBV7-2|few
CASSHGLAGLLNEQFF
TGTGCCAGCAGCCATGGACTAGCGGGACTCCTGAATGAGCAGTTCTTC
>-|TRBJ2-7|TRBV7-4|once
CASSPRNSRTYEQYF
TGTGCCAGCAGCCCAAGGAATAGCCGAACCTACGAGCAGTACTTC
>-|TRBJ2-1|TRBV4-1|few
CASSQKGEQFF
TGCGCCAGCAGCCAAAAGGGAGAGCAGTTCTTC
>TRBD1|TRBJ2-1|TRBV20-1|-
CSAFGTGPSPTYNEQFF
TGCAGTGCTTTCGGGACAGGGCCCTCACCCACCTACAATGAGCAGTTCTTC
>-|TRBJ2-1|TRBV6-2/TRBV6-3|few
CASSYSARGPYNEQFF
TGTGCCAGCAGTTACTCCGCGAGGGGCCCCTACAATGAGCAGTTCTTC
>-|TRBJ2-7|TRBV5-4|-
CASSSLGRGYEQYF
TGTGCCAGCAGCTCACTGGGCAGGGGCTACGAGCAGTACTTC
>-|TRBJ2-1|TRBV5-4|-
CASSHGTLFNEQFF
TGTGCCAGCAGCCACGGGACTCTCTTCAATGAGCAGTTCTTC
>-|TRBJ1-1|TRBV6-5|-
CASSLPGQEAFF
TGTGCCAGCAGCCTACCCGGACAGGAAGCTTTCTTT
>TRBD1|TRBJ1-2|TRBV5-6|-
CASSSLDRGAFSNYGYTF
TGTGCCAGCAGCTCCTTGGACAGGGGGGCCTTCTCTAACTATGGCTACACCTTC
>-|TRBJ1-5|TRBV6-2/TRBV6-3|-
CASSRHPNQPQHF
TGTGCCAGCAGTCGACACCCGAATCAGCCCCAGCATTTT
>-|TRBJ2-7|TRBV28|-
CASSDRGTYEQYF
TGTGCCAGCAGTGATCGGGGTACCTACGAGCAGTACTTC
>-|TRBJ2-5|TRBV7-2|few
CASSSFGGAGAQYF
TGTGCCAGCAGCTCATTTGGCGGAGCCGGGGCCCAGTACTTC
>-|TRBJ2-1|TRBV27|-
CASSLPGPGRNEQFF
TGTGCCAGCAGTTTACCAGGGCCGGGTCGGAATGAGCAGTTCTTC
>-|TRBJ2-7|TRBV7-2|few
CASSFRGDGGFSYEQYF
TGTGCCAGCAGCTTCAGGGGTGACGGGGGGTTCTCCTACGAGCAGTACTTC
>TRBD2|TRBJ2-7|TRBV7-2|many
CASSPTSGGAYEQYF
TGTGCCAGCAGTCCGACTAGCGGGGGGGCCTACGAGCAGTACTTC
>-|TRBJ1-3|TRBV15|few
CATSRDPRDTIYF
TGTGCCACCAGCAGAGACCCCCGAGACACCATATATTTT
>TRBD2|TRBJ2-5|TRBV10-3|-
CATTGGSGGETQYF
TGTGCCACCACCGGCGGTAGCGGGGGTGAGACCCAGTACTTC
>-|TRBJ1-1|TRBV7-8|few
CASSFPGATAETEAFF
TGTGCCAGCAGCTTCCCAGGCGCGACAGCGGAGACTGAAGCTTTCTTT
>TRBD1|TRBJ1-2|TRBV12-3/TRBV12-4|-
CASSRGQGNYGYTF
TGTGCCAGCAGTCGTGGACAGGGAAACTATGGCTACACCTTC
>TRBD1|TRBJ2-3|TRBV12-3/TRBV12-4|-
CASSFQTGPTDTQYF
TGTGCCAGCAGTTTCCAGACAGGGCCCACAGATACGCAGTATTTT
>TRBD2|TRBJ2-3|TRBV12-3/TRBV12-4|few
CASSLTASGTPDTQYF
TGTGCCAGCAGTTTAACCGCTAGCGGGACCCCAGATACGCAGTATTTT
>-|TRBJ2-7|TRBV6-5|-
CASSLSRNSYEQYF
TGTGCCAGCAGTCTAAGTAGGAACTCCTACGAGCAGTACTTC
>-|TRBJ1-2|TRBV28|few
CASSLSGAARGYTF
TGTGCCAGCAGTTTATCGGGGGCCGCGCGTGGCTACACCTTC
>-|TRBJ2-3|TRBV4-1|-
CASSRRQTQDTQYF
TGCGCCAGCAGCCGAAGACAGACCCAAGATACGCAGTATTTT
>-|TRBJ2-6|TRBV19|-
CASNRSSGANVLTF
TGTGCCAGTAATCGTTCGTCTGGGGCCAACGTCCTGACTTTC
>TRBD2|TRBJ2-7|TRBV12-3/TRBV12-4|-
CASRLTSGRPEQYF
TGTGCCAGCAGGCTGACTAGCGGGAGGCCCGAGCAGTACTTC
>-|TRBJ1-2|TRBV2|-
CASSEDWRSGYTF
TGTGCCAGCAGTGAGGACTGGAGAAGTGGCTACACCTTC
>TRBD1|TRBJ2-3|TRBV7-9|few
CASDRAPSTDTQYF
TGTGCCAGCGACAGGGCACCTAGCACAGATACGCAGTATTTT